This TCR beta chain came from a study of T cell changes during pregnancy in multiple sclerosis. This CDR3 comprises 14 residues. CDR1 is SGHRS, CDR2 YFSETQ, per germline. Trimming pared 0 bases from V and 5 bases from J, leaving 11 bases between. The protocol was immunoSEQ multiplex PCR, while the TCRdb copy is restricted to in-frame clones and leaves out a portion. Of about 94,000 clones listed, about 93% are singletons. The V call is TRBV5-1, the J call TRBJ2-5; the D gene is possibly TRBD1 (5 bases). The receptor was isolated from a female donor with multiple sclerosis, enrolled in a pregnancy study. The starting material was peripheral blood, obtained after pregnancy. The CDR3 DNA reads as TGCGCCAGCAGCTTGGCTGCAGGGCGGGAGACCCAGTACTTC. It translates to CASSLAAGRETQYF.